This entry is about one T cell receptor (beta chain). This clone was recorded once. Its binding antigen is unknown. Within one base of it there is no much larger clone, and no base qualities were kept. The record originates from a study of control samples from healthy donors and cancer patients (dated by TCRdb to about 2020). Libraries were built with the immunoSEQ multiplex PCR assay. Entries here come from immuneACCESS through TCRdb and include only in-frame sequences with V and J called. Some clones fail to appear in such tables; in the studies checked, an unresolved V gene covers under half of the shortfall, and the cause of the remainder is unknown. This sample holds around 150,000 clones; 89% were observed only once. Less than 5.5% of the sample is in the top ten clones. The CDR3 contains 16 residues, cysteine and phenylalanine counted. The sequence is cut down to CDR3 DNA, 48 bases in frame from base 1. Trimming accounts for 9 bases at V and 2 bases at J, while the number of junction bases matched to no gene is 13. CDR1 and CDR2, per the germline V gene, are KGHDR and SFDVKD.

The sequence was collected from a young man in good health. Specimen: blood. The chain joins TRBV24-1 to TRBJ2-3, with 7 bases matching TRBD2. The bases read TGTGCCACCTCTGCGGGAGTTTCGGGGCCCACAGATACGCAGTATTTT. The encoded protein is CATSAGVSGPTDTQYF.